These 22 T cell receptor beta chains share one sample of origin, sequenced in a study of regulatory T cells in long-lasting Graves disease (dated by TCRdb to the early 2020s). The time point label of this sample denotes: newly diagnosed GD, antithyroid drugs for less than 3 months. For both TCR sequencing and RNA sequencing, RNA was extracted from PBMCs using TRIzol. The method behind the library was multiplex PCR. These reads were obtained on an Illumina HiSeq 4000. iRepertoire HTBI primers and Arm-PCR amplification of CDR3 regions were used to construct TCR beta libraries. TCRdb itself trimmed the public reads at Q25 with fastp, ran MiXCR and retained productive beta chains. Each CDR3 protein appears once, grouped with its most common genes and DNA. The sample table lists 320,000 or so distinct CDR3 sequences, over 15% of them with a count of one. Roughly 40% of the sample is in the top ten clones.

The starting material was peripheral blood mononuclear cells (PBMCs), obtained at new diagnosis, from a patient treated with antithyroid drugs. The receptors were sampled from a female donor with Graves disease.

Of note for this clonotype: A read error may be the cause here, since a much bigger clone is one base away. The gene calls are TRBV12-3 or TRBV12-4 and TRBJ1-6, with 7 bases matching TRBD1. This CDR3 comprises 14 residues. The V segment lost 5 bases and the J segment 7 bases; nucleotides outside the gene matches: 5. The CDR3, as DNA: TGTGCCAGCAGTACGACAGGGAGGAATTCACCCCTCCACTTT. Encoded protein: CASSTTGRNSPLHF.

This clonotype was detected many times. V is TRBV12-3 or TRBV12-4 and J is TRBJ2-5, with D possibly being TRBD2 (5 bases). V lost 2 bases to trimming and J lost 0 bases, with 10 bases between them. CDR3 length equals 15 residues. Here the CDR3 reads CASSLNVGNQETQYF. In DNA form, the CDR3 reads TGTGCCAGCAGTTTAAATGTCGGGAACCAAGAGACCCAGTACTTC.

This clonotype turned up a few times. V and J are TRBV2 and TRBJ2-7, with D perhaps TRBD1 (5 bases). The CDR3 is 15 residues long. Between the trimmed V and J ends, which lost 1 base and 2 bases, there was a span of 12 bases. Germline CDR1 and CDR2: SNHLY and FYNNEI. In nucleotides, the CDR3 is TGTGCCAGCAGTGAAGGTACAGGTACCACCTACGAGCAGTACTTC. This codes for CASSEGTGTTYEQYF.

Many counts were recorded for this clonotype. This rearrangement joins TRBV12-3 or TRBV12-4 to TRBJ2-1; D not resolved. The CDR3 has 11 residues. Trimming took off 3 bases at V and 7 bases at J, with 4 bases between the two ends. The CDR3 sequence: CASSFENEQFF. The DNA of the CDR3 is TGTGCCAGCAGTTTTGAAAATGAGCAGTTCTTC.

This clonotype was seen repeatedly, ten times or more. The chain recombines TRBV5-4 with TRBJ2-2; D possibly corresponds to TRBD1 (5 bases). The CDR3 totals 16 residues. The germline gives CDR1 SGHNT, CDR2 YYREEE (reference sequence). The V and J ends lost 2 bases and 2 bases respectively, with 13 bases between them. CDR3 nucleotide sequence: TGTGCCAGCAGCTTATCGAGGCAGGGCAACACCGGGGAGCTGTTTTTT. This codes for CASSLSRQGNTGELFF.

This clonotype has a count of ten or more. The chain employs TRBV24-1 and TRBJ2-1; 8 positions agree with TRBD2. The CDR3 length is 17 residues. With 2 bases clipped from V and 4 bases from J, the junction kept 9 bases outside the gene matches. In germline, CDR1 is KGHDR, CDR2 SFDVKD. The CDR3 region has the DNA TGTGCCACCAGTGATTCCAGCGGGAGTGGCCCGTACAATGAGCAGTTCTTC. The encoded protein is CATSDSSGSGPYNEQFF.

This clonotype was detected a few times. A junction end diverges from the germline sequence, so it may reflect a read error. The CDR3 DNA reads as TGCGCCAGCAGCACAGGACCGCCTGGGGGCTGCACCTTC. Translated: CASSTGPPGGCTF. V usage is TRBV5-1 and J usage is TRBJ1-2, with a weak D call TRBD1 (6 bases). In germline, CDR1 is SGHRS, CDR2 YFSETQ. The CDR3 has 13 amino acids.

V usage is TRBV18 and J usage is TRBJ1-3; D is perhaps TRBD1 (5 bases). Germline-derived CDR1 and CDR2 are KGHSH and LQKENI. The CDR3 runs to 14 residues. Trimming removed 0 bases at V and 7 bases at J, with 10 bases between. The CDR3 DNA reads as TGTGCCAGCTCACCACCGCAGGGCAAGAACACCATATATTTT. Translation: CASSPPQGKNTIYF.

There are many counts of this clonotype. J is TRBJ2-3 and V is TRBV18; a weak D match, TRBD1 (6 bases). The CDR3 is made up of 17 amino acids. From germline, CDR1 is KGHSH and CDR2 LQKENI. Trimming cost V 0 bases and J 2 bases, with 15 bases left between them. The CDR3 coding sequence is TGTGCCAGCTCACCACCGGGACACCCTCCATCCACAGATACGCAGTATTTT. It encodes CASSPPGHPPSTDTQYF.

This clonotype showed up many times. J is TRBJ1-1 and V is TRBV12-3 or TRBV12-4; TRBD1 might be the D (6 bases). The CDR3 is 15 amino acids. V was clipped by 4 bases and J by 0 bases, with 12 bases between them. CDR3 coding DNA: TGTGCCAGCAGTTCCCTGGGACACTTGAACACTGAAGCTTTCTTT. Translated: CASSSLGHLNTEAFF.

A word on this clonotype: A much larger clone lies a single base off, so this may be a read error. The genes are TRBV9 and TRBJ2-5, with 8 bases that match TRBD1. The V gene's germline CDR1 is SGDLS and CDR2 YYNGEE. Unmatched junction bases numbered 10, after V lost 3 bases and J lost 9 bases. This CDR3 is built from 14 residues. The CDR3 nucleotides are TGTGCCAGCAGCGGACAGGGGATAGACGAGTCCCAGTACTTC. It encodes CASSGQGIDESQYF.

The rearrangement joins TRBV19 to TRBJ2-3, with D possibly being TRBD2 (6 bases). Germline V CDR1 and CDR2: LNHDA, SQIVND (reference sequence). V shed 10 bases and J shed 4 bases, with 21 bases lying between them. CDR3 length: 15 residues. The CDR3 DNA follows: TGTGCCACCGGCTATGCGGGGACTCCCCCAGATACGCAGTATTTT. Its translation is CATGYAGTPPDTQYF.

Only a few counts were recorded for this clonotype. This chain joins TRBV29-1 and TRBJ2-7, with TRBD2 matching 11 bases. The trim removed 7 bases at V and 3 bases at J, leaving 5 bases unmatched. Germline loops: CDR1 SQVTM, CDR2 ANQGSEA. The CDR3 loop spans 13 amino acids. The CDR3 DNA reads as TGCAGCGCTACCGGGACTAGCGGCTACGAGCAGTACTTC. Translation gives CSATGTSGYEQYF.

This clonotype came up many times. The chain uses TRBV19 and TRBJ2-5; 14 bases agree with TRBD2. The V gene's germline CDR1 is LNHDA and CDR2 SQIVND (reference sequence). The trim removed 7 bases at V and 3 bases at J, leaving 4 bases unmatched. The CDR3 extends over 15 amino acids. The CDR3, as DNA: TGTGCCAGTACAGAGACTAGCGGGAGGGAAGAGACCCAGTACTTC. This translates into CASTETSGREETQYF. Full variable domain (missing parts from reference TRBV19 and TRBJ2-5): DGGITQSPKYLFRKEGQNVTLSCEQNLNHDAMYWYRQDPGQGLRLIYYSQIVNDFQKGDIAEGYSVSREKKESFPLTVTSAQKNPTAFYLCASTETSGREETQYFGPGTRLLVL.

This clonotype has a count of ten or more. For the CDR3, the DNA is TGTGCCAGCAGCTTGGGCCCCATGGAGACCCTCTATGGCTACACCTTC. Protein: CASSLGPMETLYGYTF. The chain joins TRBV11-3 to TRBJ1-2; the D is unclear. This CDR3 region has 16 residues. Germline values: CDR1 SGHNT, CDR2 YENEEA. Trimming removed 3 bases from V and 4 bases from J, with 18 bases in between. Filled out from reference TRBV11-3 and TRBJ1-2, the complete variable domain reads EAGVVQSPRYKIIEKKQPVAFWCNPISGHNTLYWYLQNLGQGPELLIRYENEEAVDDSQLPKDRFSAERLKGVDSTLKIQPAELGDSAVYLCASSLGPMETLYGYTFGSGTRLTVV.

The chain combines TRBV5-6 with TRBJ1-2; 9 positions match TRBD1. CDR1 and CDR2 from the germline V gene are SGHDT and YYEEEE. The CDR3 has 16 residues. With V trimmed by 7 bases and J by 2 bases, 12 bases remained unmatched. For the CDR3, the DNA is TGTGCCAGCTACCCAGCGACAGGGGGAATCAACTATGGCTACACCTTC. It codes for CASYPATGGINYGYTF.

This clonotype was counted ten times or more. The chain recombines TRBV19 with TRBJ1-4; a possible D gene is TRBD1 (5 bases). This CDR3 contains 14 residues. V lost 6 bases and J 5 bases, leaving 13 bases between the germline ends. The germline CDR1 and CDR2 sequences are LNHDA and SQIVND (reference sequence). The CDR3 DNA follows: TGTGCCAGTAGGAGGAGGGGAGGAAATGAAAAACTGTTTTTT. Protein product: CASRRRGGNEKLFF.

This clonotype occurred many times. V usage is TRBV12-3 or TRBV12-4 and J usage is TRBJ2-7, with 10 bases fitting TRBD2. V gave up 5 bases and J gave up 1 base; unmatched junction bases: 5. The CDR3 extends over 15 amino acids. The CDR3, as DNA: TGTGCCAGCAGTAACTCACTAGCGGGATCCTACGAGCAGTACTTC. Translating gives CASSNSLAGSYEQYF.

There are many counts of this clonotype. The V call is TRBV27, the J call TRBJ2-2; 7 nucleotides agree with TRBD1. The germline CDR1 and CDR2 sequences are MNHEY and SMNVEV (reference sequence). The CDR3 has 18 residues. V shed 2 bases, J shed 0 bases, and the junction held 9 bases outside the gene matches. The CDR3 loop reads CASSLILAGTANTGELFF. CDR3 sequence (DNA): TGTGCCAGCAGTTTAATACTGGCCGGGACAGCGAACACCGGGGAGCTGTTTTTT.

There are a few counts of this clonotype. The rearrangement uses TRBV7-2 and TRBJ2-5, with D hard to call. CDR1 and CDR2 (germline): SGHTA, FQGNSA. V was cut by 5 bases and J by 5 bases, with 15 bases left in between. This CDR3 region has 14 residues. The CDR3 region has the DNA TGTGCCAGCAGCCGACTCCTAGTGGGTGAGACCCAGTACTTC. Amino acid sequence: CASSRLLVGETQYF.

This clonotype was seen ten or more times. This chain joins TRBV30 and TRBJ2-4; 9 bases match TRBD2. Trimming took 3 bases from V and 3 from J; bases not matched to a gene: 0. Per germline, CDR1 GTSNPN and CDR2 SVGIG (reference sequence). The CDR3 covers 13 residues. CDR3 DNA sequence: TGTGCCTGGAGGACTAGCGGCAAAAACATTCAGTACTTC. It codes for CAWRTSGKNIQYF.

This clonotype was seen many times. The rearrangement uses TRBV12-3 or TRBV12-4 and TRBJ2-1; TRBD2 aligns across 9 bases. V trimming: 6 bases; J trimming: 9 bases; junction bases outside the gene matches: 12. There are 15 residues in the CDR3. CDR3 residues: CASRAAAGGRSEQFF. In DNA form, the CDR3 reads TGTGCCAGCAGGGCAGCAGCGGGAGGTCGCAGTGAGCAGTTCTTC.